This TCR beta chain was identified during a study of cytomegalovirus exposure and HLA in healthy donors (TCRdb year 2017). Study-level background: According to an earlier analysis of a few hundred of the donors, roughly 180 million T cells yielded 90 million to 140 million unique TCR beta sequences and roughly 280 Gb of sequence data. An early release that covered about 600 HLA-typed donors contained approximately 290 gigabases of sequencing data and tens of millions of unique TCR sequences. Among the roughly 400 genotyped donors, 75% to 90% belonged to the genetic ancestry cluster associated with self-reported Caucasian donors. The study aimed to test whether signatures of past pathogen exposure could be identified by cataloging public T cell receptors. The T cell repertoires of 550 to 850 subjects were profiled by immunosequencing and related to cytomegalovirus serostatus. A separate validation cohort of roughly 110 different subjects was used in addition to the approximately 700-subject first cohort. To predict cytomegalovirus infection status, the study combined high-throughput TCR immunosequencing, statistical association of individual TCRs with disease status, and machine learning. A later analysis re-examined previously published TCR beta repertoires from several hundred donors and added high-resolution HLA genotyping to investigate patterns of TCR occurrence. In the later analysis, no new phenotypic data were used to find candidate immune exposures; instead, reliance was placed on TCR beta sequences and their occurrence across donors. An earlier analysis of fewer than 750 of the donors used high-throughput TCR beta sequencing to judge whether each TCR beta V gene segment behaved as functional or pseudogenic. Donor age, sex, ethnicity and CMV serostatus were compiled together with the repertoire data. A later genetic analysis used genome-wide SNP genotypes for about 60% of the 666 donors, treating that subset as a discovery cohort. All discovery cohort repertoires had been generated on a single sequencing platform. Both class I and class II loci were covered by HLA typing, at four-digit resolution. Typing coverage varied by locus: about 620-630 donors for A, B, C, DRB1 and DQB1; approximately 560 for DQA1; more than 600 for DPA1; some 470 for DPB1. Five DR-DQ haplotypes were treated as single units for association and clustering because of strong linkage in the cohort. On average, approximately 250,000 unique TCR beta nucleotide sequences were sequenced per donor among a few hundred genotyped donors of the cohort, with approximately 18% of those sequences being non-productive. What the study reported, not specific to this receptor: HLA typing was unavailable for some donors at each locus, so association tests used only the typed subset. Most TCR sequences were seen in very few donors, while some public TCRs were found in many individuals. An earlier analysis of approximately 590 of the donors showed that most TCR beta V segments appeared in productive rearrangements either about 87% or about 30% of the time, which broadly matched IMGT annotations. The cohort was sequenced for TCR beta chains only, and without alpha or paired-chain data the features that could be detected were limited. A later genetic analysis associated a missense DCLRE1C variant with V-gene and J-gene trimming of TCR beta chains, and an independent cohort replicated the association. Cytomegalovirus status was reported to be diagnosed by the classifier with high specificity and sensitivity in both the original and validation cohorts. Linkage disequilibrium might explain the correlated functional status among segregating V segments, but an unknown experimental factor could not be excluded. Because counts were too low, some 17 rarely observed V segments, including chromosome 9 orphons, were excluded from the earlier analysis of 500 to 700 of the donors. According to the authors, the approach could potentially be generalized to other disease states and immunological phenotypes. When HLA alleles, especially DR and DQ, strongly co-occurred, TCR associations were difficult to assign to individual alleles. A later analysis reported that several top co-occurrence clusters appeared linked to parvovirus B19, influenza, CMV and Epstein-Barr virus. A later analysis found that most CMV-associated TCR beta chains appeared HLA-restricted, with HLA associations seemingly driven largely by CMV exposure. Sequencing depth was assumed to be roughly uniform across donors in the presence/absence analyses, though that assumption may not hold. According to a later genetic analysis, donors in an Asian-associated ancestry cluster had fewer N-insertions in productive TCRs than the approximately 690-donor mean. A group of highly shared sequence variants was considered likely to be a technical artifact of the sequencing pipeline. Three of the identified cytomegalovirus-associated TCR beta chains were confirmed in vitro to be specific for cytomegalovirus antigens. A further reported finding was that TCR beta sequences accurately predicted the HLA-A and HLA-B alleles for most subjects in the first cohort. Because the 87-base-pair reads could not distinguish some IMGT-functional V segments, including TRBV6-2 and TRBV6-3, those segments were excluded. Specific HLA alleles were associated with about 17,000 TCR beta sequences at a false discovery rate of 0.05 in a later analysis. The study listed 150 to 200 TCR beta chains as associated with cytomegalovirus. For the cohort, immune exposure information was limited to CMV serostatus. In a later analysis, the rate of TCR association differed among HLA loci, with DRB1 alleles having the most associated TCRs and HLA-C alleles having the fewest. In a later analysis, HLA-associated TCR beta chains showed more clonal expansion and lower generation probabilities than non-associated chains that were equally common.

V gives up 3 bases and J gives up 2 bases, and the segment between their germline ends measures 22 bases. The germline V gene yields SGHDT for CDR1 and YYEEEE for CDR2. Its CDR3 holds 18 amino acids, cysteine through phenylalanine. The only DNA kept is the CDR3, 54 bases in frame from the first base. Libraries were prepared through the immunoSEQ multiplex PCR assay. For the multiplex PCR, a mixture combining 60 forward primers for TCR Vbeta segments and 13 reverse primers for TCR Jbeta segments was used. The CDR3 region of rearranged TCR beta genes was amplified from genomic DNA by a multiplex PCR assay. The amplified TCR beta libraries were sequenced on the Illumina HiSeq System as 87-base-pair reads. The study's own analysis went as follows. In a later analysis, 80 million or so unique TCR beta chains were counted across the approximately 620 repertoires, and approximately 9.9 million of these chains were shared by at least two donors. To remove PCR and sequencing errors, raw reads were error-corrected and collapsed into unique sequences using a nearest-neighbor algorithm that merged closely related sequences. Alignment of CDR3 sequences to IMGT reference sequences was used to assign V, D and J gene segments. For a sequence to be retained, a match of at least six nucleotides was required to both a V gene segment and a J gene segment. A rearrangement was called productive if the CDR3 had no stop codons and remained in frame with V and J, and every other rearrangement was called non-productive. CDR3 was defined according to IMGT convention as the region running from the second conserved V-encoded cysteine to the conserved J-encoded phenylalanine. Sequences without an unambiguous match to a single V gene segment were excluded from the earlier analysis of about 600 of the donors. An earlier analysis of several hundred of the donors classified V segments as functional when productive rearrangements were above 56.7% and as segregating when the standard deviation between donors was above 5%. To diagnose cytomegalovirus status from the catalog of TCR beta chain sequences, a statistical classification framework was built. In a later analysis, V and J genes were assigned by comparing TCR nucleotide sequences against IMGT/GENE-DB human TR gene sequences. A later analysis assigned CDR3 sequences and most-parsimonious VDJ recombination scenarios with the TCRdist pipeline. In a later analysis, each TCR beta chain was defined by its CDR3 amino acid sequence together with its V-gene family, and reads without a unique V-gene family were excluded. In a later analysis, 500 to 700 highly shared, low-generation-probability nucleotide sequences were removed to address suspected cross-contamination and a sequencing artifact. A later analysis calculated a clonal expansion index for each public chain from normalized within-repertoire ranks of inferred template counts. A later analysis computed generation probabilities with a VDJ recombination model fitted to out-of-frame rearrangements, and checked the results against IGoR. In a later analysis, hypergeometric tests were used to score TCR-TCR, TCR-HLA and TCR-CMV co-occurrence, with a repertoire-size bias correction applied to TCR pairs. A later analysis estimated false discovery rates by permuting HLA or CMV assignments 20 times. In a later analysis, co-occurring TCRs were grouped with DBSCAN, and TCRdist sequence similarity was added when clustering was performed within HLA-allele-positive subsets. Repertoires with fewer than 30,000 or more than 120,000 public chains were left out of co-occurrence clustering, as were five repertoires with anomalous nucleotide sharing. TCRdb took this table from immuneACCESS and kept in-frame rearrangements with V and J called. Such tables lack part of the clones; where checked against another copy, unresolved V genes explain under half of the gap, and the rest is unexplained. V, J and clone size reflect that table, while D and trimming were determined from the DNA. Recorded for this sample are roughly 150,000 clones; around three quarters of them occurred a single time. The top ten clonotypes cover approximately 6.2% of the sample.

In total, roughly 670 healthy bone marrow donors made up the cohort. At the time of sampling, every cohort member was nominally healthy, though immune exposures that went unrecorded were likely present. The donor tested CMV seropositive and was one of the 289 seropositive cohort members. A peripheral blood sample was provided by each donor, and peripheral blood mononuclear cells were used for TCR beta sequencing. Genomic DNA was extracted from the blood cell samples with the Qiagen DNeasy Blood Extraction Kit. Comment on this clone: The target of this receptor is not known. The input lacks base qualities; no much larger clone sits a single base away.

The source material was PBMCs. This sequence originates from a man aged 40-49 years in good health and CMV-seropositive. The chain is encoded by TRBV5-6 joined to TRBJ2-3, with TRBD1 as a weak D call on 5 bases. Read as DNA, the sequence is TGTGCCAGCAGCTCCCCCCTGAAAGTGCAGGGTTTCACAGATACGCAGTATTTT. It specifies CASSSPLKVQGFTDTQYF.